This T cell receptor (beta chain) was observed in a study of blood T cell repertoires in COVID-19. Study background: Sources were T cells, B-cell-depleted T cells, or PBMCs; the material itself was cDNA or gDNA.

Grouping used clinical history reported by participants in a survey and questionnaire. This clone was recorded a few times. Trimming cost V 6 bases and J 1 base, with 15 bases left between them. CDR3 length equals 15 residues. Repertoires were generated with immunoSEQ multiplex PCR, while TCRdb's copy carries only in-frame clones and drops some. The profile shows around 340,000 clones, 65% to 90% of them singletons. The V gene is TRBV5-3, the J gene TRBJ2-3; D uncertain. TRBV5-3 counts as an open reading frame of uncertain function. The clonotype comes from a woman aged 40 to 55 with acute COVID-19. Sample: PBMCs or T cells enriched from blood (not recorded which). The CDR3 is CARTDSPPCTDTQYF. CDR3 coding DNA: TGTGCCAGAACAGACTCGCCTCCATGCACAGATACGCAGTATTTT.